This T cell receptor beta chain was found in a study of tumor and adjacent non-tumor tissue in lung cancer. Study context: There were some 12 adenocarcinoma, a couple of squamous cell carcinoma and 1 small cell lung cancer cases. On average, productive TCRbeta reads reached some 4.2 million per sample.

No cell sorting was done before RNA was extracted from the tissue. Chemotherapy-naive patients with new lung cancer underwent thoracic surgery in China, August–November 2014. Three rounds of nested PCR, following a modified ARM-PCR protocol, produced the TCRbeta library. One entry per CDR3 protein results from TCRdb running MiXCR on the multiplex PCR reads. Of around 200,000 distinct CDR3 sequences in the sample, over 55% were seen once. Broader study findings: Significantly higher TCR diversity was found in tumor than normal lung.

On this clonotype: Its antigen is undetermined.

Per the germline V gene, CDR1 is MNHEY and CDR2 is SVGAGI. Trimming shortened V by 10 bases and J by 4 bases, and 16 bases separated the two germline ends. There are 13 residues in the CDR3. The origin of this receptor is a man aged 55 to 69 with non-small cell lung cancer. The sequenced sample was lung tumor tissue. The rearrangement links TRBV6-5 to TRBJ2-5, with TRBD2 as a possible D gene (5 bases). The CDR3: CATEREPRETQYF. The CDR3 DNA is TGTGCCACCGAGAGGGAACCCCGAGAGACCCAGTACTTC.